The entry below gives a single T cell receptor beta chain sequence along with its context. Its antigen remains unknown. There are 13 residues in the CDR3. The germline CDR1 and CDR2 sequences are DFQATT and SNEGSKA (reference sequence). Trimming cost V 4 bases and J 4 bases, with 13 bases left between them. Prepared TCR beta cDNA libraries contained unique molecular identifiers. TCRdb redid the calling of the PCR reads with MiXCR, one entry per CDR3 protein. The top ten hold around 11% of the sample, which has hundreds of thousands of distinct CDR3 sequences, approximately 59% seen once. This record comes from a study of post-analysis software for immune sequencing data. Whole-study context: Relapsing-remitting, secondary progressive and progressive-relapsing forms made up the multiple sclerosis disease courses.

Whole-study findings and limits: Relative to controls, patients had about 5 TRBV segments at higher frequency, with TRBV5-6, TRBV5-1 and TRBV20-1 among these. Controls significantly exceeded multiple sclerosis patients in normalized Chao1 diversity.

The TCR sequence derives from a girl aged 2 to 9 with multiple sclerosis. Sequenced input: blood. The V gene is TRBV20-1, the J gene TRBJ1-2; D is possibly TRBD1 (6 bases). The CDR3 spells CSANLQGSYGYTF. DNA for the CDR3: TGCAGTGCTAATTTACAGGGCTCCTATGGCTACACCTTC.